This is a list of T cell receptor beta chains from one sample in a study of cytomegalovirus exposure and HLA in healthy donors. Sequencing used immunoSEQ multiplex PCR; TCRdb keeps in-frame clones, though not all of them. In the table there are approximately 220,000 clones, around nine tenths of which are singletons. Material for sequencing was PBMCs. These receptor sequences come from a young woman in good health and CMV-seronegative. The CDR3 runs from the conserved cysteine through the conserved F or W. The D gene is left open where the match is weak.

TRBD1,TRBJ1-2,TRBV5-4,TGTGCCAGCAGCGCTCCGGGACAGGGGAATCTCAAGAATGGCTACACCTTC,CASSAPGQGNLKNGYTF
.,TRBJ1-2,TRBV6-1,TGTGCCAGCAGAAGACAGACTTACTATGGCTACACCTTC,CASRRQTYYGYTF
.,TRBJ2-2,TRBV7-2,TGTGCCAGCAGCGCTACGTCGGGGGAGCTGTTTTTT,CASSATSGELFF
.,TRBJ1-3,TRBV18,TGTGCCAGCTCACCAAAGATAACAACTGGAAACACCATATATTTT,CASSPKITTGNTIYF
.,TRBJ2-7,TRBV10-2,TGCGCCAGCAGTGAGTCGTACGGCGAGCAGTACTTC,CASSESYGEQYF
TRBD1,TRBJ1-1,TRBV29-1,TGCAGCGTTGTTATAGGGGGCCGCAACACTGAAGCTTTCTTT,CSVVIGGRNTEAFF
.,TRBJ2-1,TRBV5-1,TGCGCCAGCAGCTTGGAGGGTGGGGGGTCCTACAATGAGCAGTTCTTC,CASSLEGGGSYNEQFF
TRBD2,TRBJ2-2,TRBV7-8,TGTGCCAGCAGCTCAAGGACTAGCGGGAGTATGTCCGGGGAGCTGTTTTTT,CASSSRTSGSMSGELFF
TRBD1,TRBJ1-6,TRBV5-4,TGTGCCAGCAGCCTAGCTACCGGGGGACAGGGTAATTCACCCCTCCACTTT,CASSLATGGQGNSPLHF
TRBD1,TRBJ2-1,TRBV4-1,TGCGCCAGCAGCCCGCGGGACAGGGGGAGCCATGAGCAGTTCTTC,CASSPRDRGSHEQFF
TRBD1,TRBJ2-7,TRBV5-1,TGCGCCAGCAGCCCAACCGGGACAGGGTCTTTCGAGCAGTACTTC,CASSPTGTGSFEQYF
TRBD1,TRBJ2-1,TRBV7-3,TGTGCCAGCGGTTTCGGGACAGGGAATGAGCAGTTCTTC,CASGFGTGNEQFF
TRBD1,TRBJ2-1,TRBV28,TGTGCCAGCAGTATTCCAGGGACAGCAGTCAATGAGCAGTTCTTC,CASSIPGTAVNEQFF